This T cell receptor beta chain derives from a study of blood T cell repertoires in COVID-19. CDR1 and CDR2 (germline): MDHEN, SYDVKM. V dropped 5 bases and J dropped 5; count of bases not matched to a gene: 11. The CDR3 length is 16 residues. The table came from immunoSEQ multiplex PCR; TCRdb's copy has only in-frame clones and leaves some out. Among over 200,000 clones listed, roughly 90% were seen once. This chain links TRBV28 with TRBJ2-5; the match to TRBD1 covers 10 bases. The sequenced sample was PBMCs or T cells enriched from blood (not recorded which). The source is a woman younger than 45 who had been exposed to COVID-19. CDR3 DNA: TGTGCCAGCAGTCCTGGGGGACAGGGGTATGGCGAGACCCAGTACTTC. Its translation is CASSPGGQGYGETQYF.